A selection of T cell receptor beta chains follows, all from one sample in a study of Graves' ophthalmopathy and Graves' hyperthyroidism. Each CDR3 protein gets one entry after TCRdb re-called the multiplex PCR reads with MiXCR. The top ten hold roughly half of the sample, which has 200,000 to 300,000 distinct CDR3 sequences, around 50% seen once. Sequencing was carried out using peripheral blood. The receptors were sampled from an adult man with Graves' ophthalmopathy. Both conserved end residues are part of each CDR3. Fields, in order: D gene, clone size, J gene, V gene, CDR3 DNA, CDR3 protein. D genes are given only for firm matches. Clone size is given for some rows only: seen once, a few or many times, or a class if the clone is expanded.

d_gene: TRBD1
abundance: -
j_gene: TRBJ1-3
v_gene: TRBV7-6
CDR3nt: TGTGCCAGCAGTTACTCCTGGACAGGGGGAAACACCATATATTTT
CDR3aa: CASSYSWTGGNTIYF

d_gene: -
abundance: -
j_gene: TRBJ2-7
v_gene: TRBV5-1
CDR3nt: TGCGCCAGCAGCTTGGGGGGGGAAGGCTCCTACGAGCAGTACTTC
CDR3aa: CASSLGGEGSYEQYF

d_gene: -
abundance: -
j_gene: TRBJ1-6
v_gene: TRBV12-3/TRBV12-4
CDR3nt: TGTGCCAGTTCCCGGGACGGGGATTCACCCCTCCACTTT
CDR3aa: CASSRDGDSPLHF

d_gene: -
abundance: few
j_gene: TRBJ2-2
v_gene: TRBV19
CDR3nt: TGTGCCAGTAGTCCGGGACCACGAGGCACCGGGGAGCTGTTTTTT
CDR3aa: CASSPGPRGTGELFF

d_gene: -
abundance: -
j_gene: TRBJ1-3
v_gene: TRBV2
CDR3nt: TGTGCCAGCAGAGCATCTGGAAACACCATATATTTT
CDR3aa: CASRASGNTIYF

d_gene: TRBD1
abundance: -
j_gene: TRBJ2-7
v_gene: TRBV11-2
CDR3nt: TGTGCCAGCAGCTTATGGACAGGGACGACCTACGAGCAGTACTTC
CDR3aa: CASSLWTGTTYEQYF

d_gene: TRBD2
abundance: -
j_gene: TRBJ2-7
v_gene: TRBV20-1
CDR3nt: TGCAGTGCTAGAGATATAGCGGGAGGGCTCTCACGGGACGAGCAGTACTTC
CDR3aa: CSARDIAGGLSRDEQYF

d_gene: TRBD1
abundance: -
j_gene: TRBJ2-7
v_gene: TRBV20-1
CDR3nt: TGCAGTGCTAGAGATCTAGTAGGTGGAAGGGGACAGCTCTACGAGCAGTACTTC
CDR3aa: CSARDLVGGRGQLYEQYF

d_gene: TRBD1
abundance: -
j_gene: TRBJ2-7
v_gene: TRBV29-1
CDR3nt: TGCAGCGTGTCGGGACAGGTGGGCTACGAGCAGTACTTC
CDR3aa: CSVSGQVGYEQYF

d_gene: -
abundance: -
j_gene: TRBJ1-1
v_gene: TRBV29-1
CDR3nt: TGCAGCGTCGCTACAGGGACGCAATTCGAAGCTTTCTTT
CDR3aa: CSVATGTQFEAFF

d_gene: TRBD2
abundance: few
j_gene: TRBJ2-5
v_gene: TRBV5-1
CDR3nt: TGCGCCAGCAGCTTGGCGGTAGCGGGGGGGCAAGAGACCCAGTACTTC
CDR3aa: CASSLAVAGGQETQYF

d_gene: -
abundance: few
j_gene: TRBJ1-2
v_gene: TRBV2
CDR3nt: TGTGCCAGCAGCCAAAACTCCGAGGGCTACACCTTC
CDR3aa: CASSQNSEGYTF

d_gene: -
abundance: few
j_gene: TRBJ2-7
v_gene: TRBV10-3
CDR3nt: TGTGCCAGCAGCTTCGTCGGGAGTAGCTCCTACGAGCAGTACTTC
CDR3aa: CASSFVGSSSYEQYF

d_gene: TRBD2
abundance: -
j_gene: TRBJ2-2
v_gene: TRBV20-1
CDR3nt: TGCAGTGCTATGGCTAGCGGGAGAACCGGGGAGCTGTTTTTT
CDR3aa: CSAMASGRTGELFF

d_gene: TRBD2
abundance: -
j_gene: TRBJ2-2
v_gene: TRBV7-2
CDR3nt: TGTGCCAGCAGCTCCACTAGCGGGGGGAACACCGGGGAGCTGTTTTTT
CDR3aa: CASSSTSGGNTGELFF

d_gene: -
abundance: few
j_gene: TRBJ1-5
v_gene: TRBV20-1
CDR3nt: TGCAGTGCTATTAAACCCGGGACGGACAATCAGCCCCAGCATTTT
CDR3aa: CSAIKPGTDNQPQHF

d_gene: TRBD1
abundance: many
j_gene: TRBJ1-4
v_gene: TRBV15
CDR3nt: TGTGCCACCAGCAAAAACAGGGGGCAGGGTGAAAAACTGTTTTTT
CDR3aa: CATSKNRGQGEKLFF

d_gene: -
abundance: -
j_gene: TRBJ1-1
v_gene: TRBV20-1
CDR3nt: TGCAGTGCTAAGGGCCCCGAGGGTAAAATCACTGAAGCTTTCTTT
CDR3aa: CSAKGPEGKITEAFF

d_gene: -
abundance: once
j_gene: TRBJ2-7
v_gene: TRBV5-1
CDR3nt: TGCGCCAGCAGCTTTACAGGGACCTACGAGCAGTACTTC
CDR3aa: CASSFTGTYEQYF

d_gene: -
abundance: -
j_gene: TRBJ2-7
v_gene: TRBV7-3
CDR3nt: TGTGCCAGCAGCCCCTCCCTTAGCGAGCAGTACTTC
CDR3aa: CASSPSLSEQYF

d_gene: -
abundance: -
j_gene: TRBJ1-6
v_gene: TRBV7-9
CDR3nt: TGTGCCAGCAGCTTAGGGACAGACAATTCACCCCTCCACTTT
CDR3aa: CASSLGTDNSPLHF

d_gene: TRBD1
abundance: -
j_gene: TRBJ1-1
v_gene: TRBV29-1
CDR3nt: TGCAGCGGGCTAGAACAGGGGGATAACACTGAAGCTTTCTTT
CDR3aa: CSGLEQGDNTEAFF

d_gene: TRBD1
abundance: few
j_gene: TRBJ1-2
v_gene: TRBV20-1
CDR3nt: TGCAGTGCTTACAGGGGGAGGAATGGCTACACCTTC
CDR3aa: CSAYRGRNGYTF

d_gene: -
abundance: few
j_gene: TRBJ2-5
v_gene: TRBV20-1
CDR3nt: TGCAGTGCTAGAGTCGGATCGGTGGGTGGGAGGGAGACCCAGTACTTC
CDR3aa: CSARVGSVGGRETQYF

d_gene: TRBD2
abundance: -
j_gene: TRBJ2-7
v_gene: TRBV5-5
CDR3nt: TGTGCCAGCAGCTTAGCGGGGATGTACGAGCAGTACTTC
CDR3aa: CASSLAGMYEQYF

d_gene: -
abundance: many
j_gene: TRBJ1-5
v_gene: TRBV10-3
CDR3nt: TGTGCCATCAGTGAGTCGACGCCTATTGGCAATCAGCCCCAGCATTTT
CDR3aa: CAISESTPIGNQPQHF

d_gene: TRBD1
abundance: -
j_gene: TRBJ1-1
v_gene: TRBV11-2
CDR3nt: TGTGCCAGCAGCTTAGGTGGACAGGGCCCCTTAGGCACTGAAGCTTTCTTT
CDR3aa: CASSLGGQGPLGTEAFF

d_gene: -
abundance: -
j_gene: TRBJ1-1
v_gene: TRBV5-5
CDR3nt: TGTGCCAGCAGCTTTAGCAGGGCTGGGACTGAAGCTTTCTTT
CDR3aa: CASSFSRAGTEAFF

d_gene: TRBD1
abundance: -
j_gene: TRBJ2-7
v_gene: TRBV24-1
CDR3nt: TGTGCCAGCCGACGAGACAGGGGAGTCTACGAGCAGTACTTC
CDR3aa: CASRRDRGVYEQYF

d_gene: -
abundance: many
j_gene: TRBJ1-2
v_gene: TRBV29-1
CDR3nt: TGCAGCGTCCTTCCCGACTACAACTATGGCTACACCTTC
CDR3aa: CSVLPDYNYGYTF

d_gene: TRBD2
abundance: -
j_gene: TRBJ2-7
v_gene: TRBV20-1
CDR3nt: TGCAGTGCTCAGGCGGGAGGGGGAGAGCAGTACTTC
CDR3aa: CSAQAGGGEQYF

d_gene: -
abundance: few
j_gene: TRBJ2-7
v_gene: TRBV20-1
CDR3nt: TGCAGTGCTAGACAGGGGTCCTACGAGCAGTACTTC
CDR3aa: CSARQGSYEQYF

d_gene: -
abundance: -
j_gene: TRBJ2-5
v_gene: TRBV10-3
CDR3nt: TGTGCCATCAGTGTTGACAGAGAAGAGACCCGGTACTTC
CDR3aa: CAISVDREETRYF